This T cell receptor beta chain was found in a study of cytomegalovirus exposure and HLA in healthy donors. Looking at the study overall: HLA-typed donors were the source of some 80 million unique TCRs, which an early data release held. The Caucasian-associated ancestry cluster held more than 80% of under 450 genotyped donors.

Study-wide points: Upon later analysis, TCR association rates were observed to vary by HLA locus, being highest for DRB1 and lowest for HLA-C. HLA allele associations emerged for 17,000 or so TCR beta sequences in a later analysis, at 0.05 false discovery rate.

V was clipped by 4 bases and J by 7 bases; unmatched bases: 1. The CDR3 loop spans 13 amino acids. The germline gives CDR1 SGHDT, CDR2 YYEEEE. It was with 60 Vbeta and 13 Jbeta primers that the PCR ran. Assay used: immunoSEQ multiplex PCR; TCRdb lists only in-frame clones, some missing. The data show around 130,000 clones, about 78% seen once. As regards this clone: The antigen is undetermined.

Specimen: PBMCs. The sequence derives from a human donor in good health. The V and J genes are TRBV5-6 and TRBJ1-4, with 10 bases aligning to TRBD1. CDR3 region: CASSGDRGEKLFF. The CDR3, as DNA: TGTGCCAGCAGCGGGGACAGGGGTGAAAAACTGTTTTTT.